This TCR beta chain was identified in a study of siplizumab effects on memory and regulatory T cells. Germline-derived CDR1 and CDR2 are MDHEN and SYDVKM. The V end was cut by 4 bases, the J end by 4 bases, with 17 bases between. This CDR3 contains 16 residues. With respect to this clone: What it binds is unknown.

Study-wide points: Among sequences traceable to unstimulated CD4+ memory cells, alloreactive ones were significantly reduced by siplizumab. Major contributors to the alloresponse seemed to be naive T cells, which also appeared more diverse than memory cells. For mappable alloreactive CD4+ clones, the mean Treg-derived fraction was roughly 70% with siplizumab and around 27% in controls.

The protocol was immunoSEQ multiplex PCR, while the TCRdb copy is restricted to in-frame clones and leaves out a portion. The sample consists of about 100,000 clones, 94% of them appearing once. The chain carries TRBV28 and TRBJ1-5; the D gene is possibly TRBD1 (5 bases). The material sequenced was non-Treg CD4+ T cells sorted from blood. The sequence was collected from a human donor in good health. Here the CDR3 reads CASSSYGGFQNQPQHF. The CDR3 region has the DNA TGTGCCAGCAGTTCTTATGGGGGATTCCAAAATCAGCCCCAGCATTTT.